The sequence of this T cell receptor beta chain was determined in a study of blood T cell repertoires in COVID-19. Study as a whole: Acute and convalescent COVID-19 samples came from the United States, Italy and Spain.

The data were produced by immunoSEQ multiplex PCR, yet TCRdb's version contains in-frame clones alone and is incomplete. The sample has around 65,000 clones; about 84% are singletons. CDR3 length: 16 amino acids. Trimming removed 4 bases at V and 2 bases at J, with 15 bases between. Germline CDR1 reads SGHTS; CDR2 reads YDEGEE. This clonotype originated in a human donor in a cohort sampled during active COVID-19. Sequencing used peripheral blood. The chain combines TRBV5-8 with TRBJ1-4; D remains unclear. This CDR3 reads CASSPGSGRTNEKLFF. The CDR3 DNA sequence: TGTGCCAGCAGCCCGGGGTCCGGACGGACTAATGAAAAACTGTTTTTT.